This TCR beta chain was recorded in a study of breast tumors, draining lymph nodes, adjacent tissues (dated by TCRdb to about 2016). Regarding the complete study: TCR beta repertoires were compared across tumor, adjacent nontumor tissue and axillary lymph nodes obtained from breast cancer patients. The study aimed to assess the relationships and possible T-cell exchange between tumor, surrounding tissue and draining lymph node repertoires in human breast cancer.

What the research found in general, with its limitations: The conclusion that tumor T cells originate in lymph nodes was presented as consistent with a hypothesis rather than as directly demonstrated. Tumor and nontumor tissue repertoires were significantly more similar in luminal-like than in basal-like breast cancer. Tumor T-cell repertoires showed less diversity than lymph node repertoires and more diversity than nontumor tissue repertoires, and tumor T-cell repertoires showed preferential V and J gene usage. A scenario in which most tumor T cells derive from the lymph node and then expand within tumor tissue was judged to be consistent with the data.

This clonotype showed up many times. Its binding antigen is unknown. Base qualities are not recorded, but no much larger clone differs from it by a single base. The sequencing machine was an Illumina HiSeq 2000. TCR beta chain libraries were generated by multiplex PCR amplification. The amplified TCR beta chain products were analyzed by high-throughput sequencing. TCRdb passed the public sequencing reads through fastp at Q25 and MiXCR, retaining productive beta sequences. Entries that share a CDR3 protein sequence are merged under the most common genes and DNA. The sample includes roughly 130,000 distinct CDR3 sequences, with just under 20% observed a single time. Over 3% of the sample is held by the ten biggest clonotypes. Per the germline V gene (reference sequence), MNHEY is the CDR1 and SMNVEV is the CDR2. At the junction V is shortened by 6 bases and J by 1 base; bases outside the gene matches: 6. Inclusive of the bounding cysteine and phenylalanine, the CDR3 is 15 residues long. Only the CDR3 region is kept as DNA, spanning 45 bases read in frame from base 1.

The axillary draining lymph nodes of breast cancer patients were the source of the lymph node samples. The sequence links TRBV27 to TRBJ2-7; 10 middle bases align to TRBD2. This receptor was obtained from a female donor with breast cancer. Some clones in this sample may be carry-over from other donors' samples. Sequencing used axillary lymph node tissue. The CDR3: CASRTGTSASYEQYF. The sequenced DNA: TGTGCCAGCAGGACCGGGACTAGCGCGTCCTACGAGCAGTACTTC.